This T cell receptor beta chain was obtained from a study of T cell repertoires in cytomegalovirus infection. Across the whole study: Recently identified HLA-C-restricted CMV epitopes were among the peptides used. Public TCR beta signature analysis indicated the presence of both CMV infection and matching HLA type.

TCRdb reprocessed the reads via MiXCR and lists one record per CDR3 protein. The repertoire holds about 830,000 distinct CDR3 sequences, with about 33% as singletons. This clonotype was detected only once. What it recognizes is unknown. Germline CDR1 LNHDA, CDR2 SQIVND (reference sequence). This CDR3 contains 16 residues. Trimming pared 3 bases from V and 3 bases from J, leaving 18 bases between. The sample here was cultured CD8+ T cells from PBMCs, taken from culture after CMV antigen stimulation. The TCR originated in a human donor in good health (CMV status not recorded). Some clones in this sample may be carry-over from other donors' samples. The genes are TRBV19 and TRBJ2-7; D is tentatively TRBD1 or TRBD2 (5 bases each). CDR3 DNA: TGTGCCAGTAGTATCTCCTCAGGGAGTTACCTCTACGAGCAGTACTTC. Its translation: CASSISSGSYLYEQYF.